In its sample, the clone carrying this T cell receptor (beta chain) was seen many times. What it binds is not known. TCRdb recomputed calls from the 5' RACE reads with MiXCR, one row per CDR3 protein. The sample lists some 49,000 distinct CDR3 sequences, about 9% seen once, with 1.5% to 2% in the top ten. These data are taken from a study of neurological immune-mediated disorders. Time point in this sample: longitudinal time-point 1 (baseline). Study conclusions and caveats: Private repertoires in all groups were suggested by the absence of shared CDR3 amino acid sequences among expanded clones across subjects.

The sequence came from a woman in her 40s in good health. What was sequenced was PBMCs.

CDR3 region: CSARDLAGGRGNTEAFF. As DNA, the CDR3 is TGCAGTGCTAGAGATCTCGCGGGTGGCAGGGGAAACACTGAAGCTTTCTTT. V gene TRBV20-1 combines with J gene TRBJ1-1; D may be TRBD1 (6 bases). Germline values: CDR1 DFQATT, CDR2 SNEGSKA (reference sequence). Trimming shortened V by 0 bases and J by 2 bases, and 19 bases separated the two germline ends. The CDR3 consists of 17 residues.